Given below is one T cell receptor (beta chain) in context. What antigen it recognizes has not been identified. One base away there is no much larger clone; base qualities are not given. Peripheral blood CD8+ and CD4+ T cells from healthy donors, Susac syndrome patients and multiple sclerosis patients were profiled by high-throughput TCR beta sequencing. The Susac syndrome patients fulfilled recently defined diagnostic criteria for definite or probable disease. CD8+ TEMRA cells were enriched by FACS, while bulk CD8+ and CD4+ T cells were purified by magnetic negative isolation. Blood was collected in EDTA tubes and processed within 24 hours, with PBMCs isolated through density gradient centrifugation. PBMCs destined for TCR sequencing were cryopreserved in liquid nitrogen and later thawed in a 37 °C water bath. The sorted or isolated CD4+, CD8+ and CD8+ TEMRA cells had a purity of 90% or higher. RNA was extracted using the RNeasy kit, and about 0.45 to 1 ug of the RNA was reverse transcribed with random hexamers. TCR beta CDR3 regions were amplified with the immunoSEQ multiplex PCR assay covering 54 Vbeta and 13 Jbeta segments. Bias from PCR amplification was corrected by using a synthetic template baseline for primer optimization and for computational correction. As for how the authors treated the data: Only productive sequences were kept, with reads annotated to V, D and J genes according to IMGT and analyzed in immunoSEQ Analyzer. Clonality was computed as one minus Shannon entropy normalized by log2 of the number of productive unique sequences. For each patient and control, public and private clones were evaluated within the 100 most prevalent clones. Clones were defined as Susac-specific when absent from the healthy and MS cohorts, from about 1,100 published viral clones and from other ImmuneACCESS disease sequences. The raw public data were reprocessed by TCRdb itself: fastp quality trimming at Q25, MiXCR clonotype calling, in-frame beta chains only. Rows matching on CDR3 protein sequence are summarized as one entry with the most common DNA and genes. TCRdb, rather than the study authors, made the V and J calls. The sample data list roughly 140,000 distinct CDR3 sequences, and around 95% of these were observed just once. Of the sample, roughly 0.08% falls within the top ten clones.

These data come from a study of CD8 T cells in Susac syndrome (dated by TCRdb to the late 2010s). Study-wide context: Of the Susac syndrome patients who were sequenced, fewer than 10 were in clinical remission while five or six had clinically active disease. At blood withdrawal, Susac syndrome patients were either therapy-naive, taking corticosteroids (in some cases with IVIg as well), or taking IVIg alone. Whether CD8+ T cell activation and differentiation in Susac syndrome was antigen driven was tested using repertoire sequencing. Broader findings and caveats from the paper: The TCR sequencing and HLA analysis was acknowledged to have included a relatively small number of individuals. The CD4+ T cell repertoire of patients with Susac syndrome showed no detectable clonal expansion.

Sequences MGHRA (CDR1) and YSYEKL (CDR2) are obtained from the germline V gene. V and J lose 0 bases and 5 bases, and a span of 17 bases separates them. The CDR3 runs 16 amino acids, cysteine and phenylalanine included. CDR3 DNA is the only sequence kept; it has 48 bases, read in frame from the first base. The chain couples TRBV4-1 to TRBJ2-7, with the D gene not confidently named. The clonotype comes from a human donor with Susac syndrome. The sample was CD4+ T cells from PBMCs. The DNA is as follows: TGCGCCAGCAGCCAAGAGGGTAATATTCTAGGCAACGAGCAGTACTTC. Its translation is CASSQEGNILGNEQYF.